These 12 T cell receptor beta chains were sequenced from one sample in a study of shared clonotypes between healthy human individuals. Clones were sequenced by immunoSEQ multiplex PCR, and TCRdb holds only the in-frame ones, with some missing. The sample has some 1,600,000 clones; roughly 98% are singletons. Specimen: naive CD4+ T cells sorted from blood. Subset denoted: CD45RA+ positively selected. These receptors were taken from a man under 40 in good health.

The gene calls are TRBV4-1 and TRBJ1-5; TRBD1 agrees at 8 bases. Germline V gene lookup returns CDR1 MGHRA and CDR2 YSYEKL. The V gene end was trimmed by 7 bases and the J gene end by 4 bases; junction bases not matched to a gene: 9. There are 15 residues in the CDR3. The CDR3 reads CASTRIQGGNQPQHF. The CDR3 coding sequence is TGCGCCAGCACCCGGATACAGGGGGGTAATCAGCCCCAGCATTTT.

J is TRBJ2-7 and V is TRBV10-3, with 9 positions matching TRBD2. The length of the CDR3 is 13 residues. Germline CDR1 ENHRY, CDR2 SYGVKD. With 7 bases clipped from V and 3 bases from J, the junction kept 4 bases outside the gene matches. The CDR3 sequence: CAIKASGNYEQYF. The DNA of the CDR3 is TGTGCCATCAAGGCTAGCGGGAACTACGAGCAGTACTTC.

Notes on this clone: The sample contains more than one DNA sequence encoding this CDR3. The chain has TRBV6-6 and TRBJ1-1; D is possibly TRBD1 (5 bases). Germline CDR1 MNHNY, CDR2 SVGAGI (reference sequence). The CDR3 has 14 amino acids. Deletions cut 6 bases from V and 0 bases from J, with 11 bases between. The CDR3 is CASSFDRVNTEAFF. The CDR3 DNA reads as TGTGCCAGCAGCTTCGACAGAGTGAACACTGAAGCTTTCTTT.

Worth noting for this clone: Other DNA sequences in this sample translate to the same CDR3. The rearrangement links TRBV14 to TRBJ2-5, with no clear D. The germline V and J ends were trimmed by 4 bases and 4 bases, with 4 bases remaining between them. Germline V CDR1 and CDR2: SGHDN, FVKESK. There are 11 residues in the CDR3. CDR3 protein: CASSPGETQYF. CDR3 nucleotides: TGTGCCAGCAGCCCGGGAGAGACCCAGTACTTC.

The chain combines TRBV11-2 with TRBJ1-1; D remains ambiguous. CDR1 is SGHAT, CDR2 FQNNGV, per germline. This CDR3 contains 14 residues. V dropped 5 bases and J dropped 6 bases, with 16 bases sitting between them. CDR3 amino acids: CASSTRLGIPEAFF. CDR3 bases: TGTGCCAGCAGCACACGCTTGGGGATCCCTGAAGCTTTCTTT.

J is TRBJ2-2 and V is TRBV10-3, with D perhaps given as TRBD1 or TRBD2 (5 bases each). CDR1 is ENHRY and CDR2 is SYGVKD in the germline V gene. The CDR3 is 15 residues long. V lost 2 bases and J 4 bases, leaving 11 bases between the germline ends. The DNA for the CDR3 is TGTGCCATCAGTGAGAATCGGGGCGGCACCGGGGAGCTGTTTTTT. Translating it yields CAISENRGGTGELFF.

The genes are TRBV28 and TRBJ2-5, with D uncertain. Between the trimmed V and J ends, which lost 5 bases and 3 bases, there was a span of 4 bases. CDR1 MDHEN and CDR2 SYDVKM come from the germline V gene. The CDR3 totals 11 residues. CDR3 sequence: CASSVEETQYF. CDR3 nucleotides: TGTGCCAGCAGTGTGGAAGAGACCCAGTACTTC. The full variable domain, its missing parts supplied by reference TRBV28 and TRBJ2-5, is DVKVTQSSRYLVKRTGEKVFLECVQDMDHENMFWYRQDPGLGLRLIYFSYDVKMKEKGDIPEGYSVSREKKERFSLILESASTNQTSMYLCASSVEETQYFGPGTRLLVL.

The J gene is TRBJ2-7, the V gene TRBV15, with D possibly TRBD2 on 5 matching bases. Trimming pared 1 base from V and 10 bases from J, leaving 17 bases between. The CDR3 sequence is 14 residues long. Germline CDR1 LNHNV, CDR2 YYDKDF (reference sequence). CDR3 residues: CATSRVIHRDYQYF. For the CDR3, the DNA is TGTGCCACCAGCAGAGTTATCCACAGAGACTATCAGTACTTC.

The chain combines TRBV6-1 with TRBJ1-1; D unclear. The V end was cut by 2 bases, the J end by 1 base, with 11 bases between. The CDR3 covers 15 residues. Germline V gene sequence: CDR1 MNHNS, CDR2 SASEGT. The CDR3: CASSERRHRNTEAFF. The CDR3 DNA follows: TGTGCCAGCAGTGAACGACGACACCGGAACACTGAAGCTTTCTTT.

This chain uses TRBV27 with TRBJ2-5; D is ambiguous. Germline values: CDR1 MNHEY, CDR2 SMNVEV (reference sequence). The CDR3 runs to 14 residues. The V gene lost 3 bases and the J gene lost 5 bases, with 13 bases spanning the gap. CDR3 in amino acids: CASSFLRGSETQYF. CDR3 nucleotides: TGTGCCAGCAGTTTTTTACGTGGCTCGGAGACCCAGTACTTC.

The chain carries TRBV11-2 and TRBJ2-3, with 9 bases lining up with TRBD1. Germline lookup yields CDR1 SGHAT and CDR2 FQNNGV. The junction had 4 bases not matched to a gene; V was cut back by 11 bases and J by 1 base. The CDR3 spans 13 residues. This CDR3 reads CAHGDRGTDTQYF. The DNA of the CDR3 is TGTGCCCATGGGGACAGGGGCACAGATACGCAGTATTTT.

The chain uses TRBV6-1 and TRBJ2-7, with D unclear. This CDR3 comprises 12 residues. The germline V gene has CDR1 MNHNS and CDR2 SASEGT. The V end lost 6 bases, the J end lost 7 bases, and 13 bases lay between the germline ends. The CDR3 bases are TGTGCCAGCAGGGCAGCCCCCGTAGAGCAGTACTTC. Translating it yields CASRAAPVEQYF.